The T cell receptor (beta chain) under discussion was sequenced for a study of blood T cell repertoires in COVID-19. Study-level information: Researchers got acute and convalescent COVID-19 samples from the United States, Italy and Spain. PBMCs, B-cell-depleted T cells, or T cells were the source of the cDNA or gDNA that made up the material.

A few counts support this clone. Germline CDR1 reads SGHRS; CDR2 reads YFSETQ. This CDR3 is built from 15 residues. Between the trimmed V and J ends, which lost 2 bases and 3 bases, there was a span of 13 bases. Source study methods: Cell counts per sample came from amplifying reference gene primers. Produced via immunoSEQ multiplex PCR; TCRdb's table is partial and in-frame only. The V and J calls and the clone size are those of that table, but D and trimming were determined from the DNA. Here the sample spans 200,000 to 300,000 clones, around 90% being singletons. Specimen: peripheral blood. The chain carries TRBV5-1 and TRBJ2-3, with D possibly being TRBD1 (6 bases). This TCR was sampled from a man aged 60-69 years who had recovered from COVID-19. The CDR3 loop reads CASSFTGYRTDTQYF. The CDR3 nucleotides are TGCGCCAGCAGCTTCACAGGGTATCGGACAGATACGCAGTATTTT.